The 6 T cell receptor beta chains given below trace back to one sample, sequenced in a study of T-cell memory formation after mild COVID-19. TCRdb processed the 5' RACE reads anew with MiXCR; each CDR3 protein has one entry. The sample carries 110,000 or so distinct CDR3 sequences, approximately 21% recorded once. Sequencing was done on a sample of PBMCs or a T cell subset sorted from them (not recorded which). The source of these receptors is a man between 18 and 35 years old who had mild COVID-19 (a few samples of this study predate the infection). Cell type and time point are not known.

For the CDR3, the DNA is TGTGCCAGCAGGTCCCACGGGGCAGGGGGAACAGATACGCAGTATTTT. Residues: CASRSHGAGGTDTQYF. The rearrangement joins TRBV7-6 to TRBJ2-3; 7 bases align to TRBD1. This CDR3 has 16 amino acids. Germline V gene lookup returns CDR1 SGHVS and CDR2 FNYEAQ. Losses at the gene ends were 6 bases for V and 3 bases for J; bases not matched to a gene: 12.

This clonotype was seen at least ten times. The CDR3 loop reads CASSQDIPAPEQFF. CDR3 bases: TGCGCCAGCAGCCAAGACATCCCCGCACCTGAGCAGTTCTTC. The chain joins TRBV4-3 to TRBJ2-1; D is uncertain. CDR1 is LGHNA, CDR2 YSLEER, per germline. The CDR3 totals 14 residues. V was shortened by 0 bases and J by 9 bases, with 12 bases between the two germline ends.

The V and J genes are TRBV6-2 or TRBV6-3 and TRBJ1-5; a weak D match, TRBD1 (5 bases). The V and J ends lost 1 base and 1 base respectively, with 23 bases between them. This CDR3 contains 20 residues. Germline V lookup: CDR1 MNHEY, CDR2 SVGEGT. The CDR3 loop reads CASSYYILGFVRGSNQPQHF. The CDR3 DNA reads TGTGCCAGCAGTTACTATATTCTTGGATTTGTGCGGGGGAGCAATCAGCCCCAGCATTTT.

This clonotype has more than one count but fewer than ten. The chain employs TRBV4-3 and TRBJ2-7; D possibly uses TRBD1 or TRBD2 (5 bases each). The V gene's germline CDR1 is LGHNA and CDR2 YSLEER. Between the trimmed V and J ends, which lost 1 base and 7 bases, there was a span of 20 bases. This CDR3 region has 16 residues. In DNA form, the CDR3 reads TGCGCCAGCAGCCAAGGGCTCGGGACCTCAGCTAAAGAGCAGTACTTC. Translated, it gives CASSQGLGTSAKEQYF.

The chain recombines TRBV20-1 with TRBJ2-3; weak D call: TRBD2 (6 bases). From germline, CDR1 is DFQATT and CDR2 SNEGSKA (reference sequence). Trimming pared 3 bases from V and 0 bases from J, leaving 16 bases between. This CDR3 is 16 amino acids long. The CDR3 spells CSARAGTFASTDTQYF. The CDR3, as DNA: TGCAGTGCTAGGGCCGGGACTTTCGCTAGCACAGATACGCAGTATTTT.

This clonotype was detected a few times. In nucleotides, the CDR3 is TGTGCCAGCAGCCCGGGCAACGGCCTGTGTCCCGGGGAGCTGTTTTTT. As protein: CASSPGNGLCPGELFF. The rearrangement joins TRBV5-6 to TRBJ2-2; D not resolved. CDR1 SGHDT and CDR2 YYEEEE come from the germline V gene. Trimming removed 4 bases at V and 6 bases at J, with 19 bases between. The CDR3 runs to 16 residues.